A selection of T cell receptor beta chains follows, all from one sample in a study of early T cells in non-severe SARS-CoV-2 infection. In TCRdb, the 5' RACE reads were re-called with MiXCR into one record per CDR3 protein. This sample has tens of thousands of distinct CDR3 sequences, with around 20% found just once. This specimen consisted of whole blood, obtained at baseline. All receptors come from an adult who was a healthcare worker with PCR-confirmed SARS-CoV-2 infection or an uninfected control (not recorded which). Each CDR3 is given with its conserved first and last residue. D genes are given only for firm matches. Size is stated for part of the rows, as once, few or many counts, or as a class when the clone is expanded.

V gene	J gene	clone size	D gene	CDR3 DNA	CDR3 protein
TRBV7-6	TRBJ2-1	NA	TRBD2	TGTGCCAGCAGCTCGCGGACTAGAAACAATGAGCAGTTCTTC	CASSSRTRNNEQFF
TRBV3-1	TRBJ2-3	NA	TRBD1	TGTGCCAGCAGCGAGCGGGTCCCGGGACAGGAGAAGGATACGCAGTATTTT	CASSERVPGQEKDTQYF
TRBV6-1	TRBJ1-4	NA	TRBD1	TGTGCCAGCAGTGAAGGAGCAGGGGGCCGAGTTGAAAAACTGTTTTTT	CASSEGAGGRVEKLFF
TRBV20-1	TRBJ1-2	many	NA	TGCAGTGCTAGTACGGGGGGCGGCTACACCTTC	CSASTGGGYTF
TRBV5-1	TRBJ1-6	NA	TRBD1	TGCGCCAGCAGCCTGGGACAGGCGGGCGAGTCACCCCTCCACTTT	CASSLGQAGESPLHF
TRBV12-5	TRBJ1-1	NA	NA	TGTGCTAGTGGTTTGTCGGGTGGAAACACTGAAGCTTTCTTT	CASGLSGGNTEAFF
TRBV10-2	TRBJ2-5	NA	NA	TGCGCCAGCAGTGAGTCGGTGGAGGGGACCCAGTACTTC	CASSESVEGTQYF
TRBV5-5	TRBJ2-1	NA	NA	TGTGCCAGCAGCTTGGACTCCCTTGGTTACAATGAGCAGTTCTTC	CASSLDSLGYNEQFF
TRBV12-3/TRBV12-4	TRBJ1-1	many	NA	TGTGCCAGCAGTTTAGCTAGTCCTGGGAACACTGAAGCTTTCTTT	CASSLASPGNTEAFF
TRBV7-8	TRBJ1-1	few	TRBD1	TGTGCCAGCAGCTTGGACAGGGGAGTGGAAGCTTTCTTT	CASSLDRGVEAFF
TRBV12-3/TRBV12-4	TRBJ2-1	few	NA	TGTGCCAGCACCCCGCGGAGCGGCAAAAACAATGAGCAGTTCTTC	CASTPRSGKNNEQFF
TRBV7-6	TRBJ2-7	few	NA	TGTGCCAGCAGCTCGACTGTCTACGAGCAGTACTTC	CASSSTVYEQYF
TRBV11-2	TRBJ2-7	NA	NA	TGTGCCAGCAGCTTTGGCCCAGAGGGGGGCGAGCAGTACTTC	CASSFGPEGGEQYF
TRBV5-1	TRBJ2-3	few	NA	TGCGCCAGCAGCTTGGCTGGGGGGCTGGAGACGCAGTATTTT	CASSLAGGLETQYF
TRBV12-3/TRBV12-4	TRBJ2-3	NA	TRBD2	TGTGCCAGCAGGGAACTAGCGGGGACAGATACGCAGTATTTT	CASRELAGTDTQYF
TRBV2	TRBJ1-5	NA	NA	TGTGCCAGCAGTGATGGCCTTACTTCTCAGCCCCAGCATTTT	CASSDGLTSQPQHF
TRBV7-7	TRBJ2-3	few	NA	TGTGCCAGCAGCCCGTACCCTGAGGATAGCACAGATACGCAGTATTTT	CASSPYPEDSTDTQYF
TRBV20-1	TRBJ2-7	NA	NA	TGCAGTGTTAGACAGACCTACGAGCAGTACTTC	CSVRQTYEQYF
TRBV7-6	TRBJ2-2	NA	NA	TGTGCCAGCAGCCCCCCCTCTGGGCTAGCCGGGGAGCTGTTTTTT	CASSPPSGLAGELFF
TRBV2	TRBJ2-3	NA	TRBD1	TGTGCCAGCCAACAGGGGCCGTGGATGACGCAGTATTTT	CASQQGPWMTQYF
TRBV7-2	TRBJ2-1	NA	NA	TGTGCCAGCAGTAAGGTTGGTGAGCAGTTCTTC	CASSKVGEQFF
TRBV6-1	TRBJ2-3	NA	TRBD1	TGTGCCAGCACCTACCCCAGGACAGGGGTGGCGGCAGATACGCAGTATTTT	CASTYPRTGVAADTQYF
TRBV3-1	TRBJ1-1	few	NA	TGTGCCAGCAGCCAAGATCGCTCATCAGGTGGGGAAGCTTTCTTT	CASSQDRSSGGEAFF
TRBV4-2	TRBJ2-5	NA	NA	TGTGCCAGCAGCCAAGCTGTAGGGGAGACCCAGTACTTC	CASSQAVGETQYF
TRBV7-6	TRBJ2-7	few	TRBD1	TGTGCCAGCAGCAACGACAGGGTGAACGAGCAGTACTTC	CASSNDRVNEQYF
TRBV18	TRBJ2-5	few	NA	TGTGCCAGCTCACCCGAGGGGACCCAGTACTTC	CASSPEGTQYF
TRBV27	TRBJ2-2	few	NA	TGTGCCAGCAGTTTTTCCCCGCTCCGGGAGCTGTTTTTT	CASSFSPLRELFF
TRBV9	TRBJ2-3	few	TRBD2	TGTGCCAGCAGCCCTACCCGGACTAGCGGGGGGCGATCCACAGATACGCAGTATTTT	CASSPTRTSGGRSTDTQYF
TRBV12-3/TRBV12-4	TRBJ2-5	few	TRBD2	TGTGCCAGCAGTTTCATAGCGGGGAGGAGAGAGACCCAGTACTTC	CASSFIAGRRETQYF
TRBV13	TRBJ2-7	few	NA	TGTGCCAGCACCCCGGAGGGCTCCTACGAGCAGTACTTC	CASTPEGSYEQYF
TRBV3-1	TRBJ1-1	few	TRBD1	TGTGCCAGCAGCCAAGGGGACAGACCGAACACTGAAGCTTTCTTT	CASSQGDRPNTEAFF
TRBV4-2	TRBJ1-2	NA	NA	TGTGCCAGCAGCCCTCGACAGGCCGACTATGGCTACACCTTC	CASSPRQADYGYTF
TRBV18	TRBJ2-5	few	NA	TGTGCCAGCTCCGAGACACGGCAAGAGACCCAGTACTTC	CASSETRQETQYF
TRBV12-3/TRBV12-4	TRBJ1-1	many	NA	TGTGCCAGCAGTTTGAGGGTGAACACTGAAGCTTTCTTT	CASSLRVNTEAFF
TRBV3-1	TRBJ1-2	NA	NA	TGTGCCAGCAGCCAAGATCTACAGCCTCGGGGCTACACCTTC	CASSQDLQPRGYTF
TRBV27	TRBJ2-3	few	NA	TGTGCCAGCAGTTTTGGGGAGAAGGCTACGCAGTATTTT	CASSFGEKATQYF